The clone carrying this TCR beta chain was seen once. This specimen belongs to a study of CD8 T cells in Susac syndrome. The CDR3 contains 13 residues. Germline V gene data show CDR1 as GTSNPN and CDR2 as SVGIG (reference sequence). Trimming removed 4 bases at V and 2 bases at J, with 10 bases between. RNA totalling roughly 0.45 to 1 ug underwent reverse transcription with random hexamers. TCR beta CDR3 was amplified by immunoSEQ multiplex PCR. This amplification extended across 54 Vbeta and 13 Jbeta segments. From the immunoSEQ multiplex PCR reads, TCRdb called clonotypes with MiXCR, one entry per CDR3 protein. The table records about 200,000 distinct CDR3 sequences, roughly 94% of them present only once.

Sequences were obtained from CD4+ T cells from PBMCs. The TCR originated in a human donor in good health. The chain recombines TRBV30 with TRBJ2-3; no clear D gene. The CDR3 bases are TGTGCCTGGATGCCAACGTCCACAGATACGCAGTATTTT. It codes for CAWMPTSTDTQYF.